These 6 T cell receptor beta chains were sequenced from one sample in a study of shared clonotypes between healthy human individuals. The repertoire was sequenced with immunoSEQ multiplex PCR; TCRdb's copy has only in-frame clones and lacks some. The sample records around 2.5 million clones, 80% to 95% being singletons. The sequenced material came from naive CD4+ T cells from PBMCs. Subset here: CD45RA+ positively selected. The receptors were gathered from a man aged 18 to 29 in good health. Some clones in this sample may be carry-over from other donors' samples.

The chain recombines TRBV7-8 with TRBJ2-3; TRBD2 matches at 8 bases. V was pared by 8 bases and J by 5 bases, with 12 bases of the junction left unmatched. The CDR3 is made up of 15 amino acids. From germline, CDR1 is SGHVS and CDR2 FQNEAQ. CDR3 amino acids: CASCMYAGGIDTQYF. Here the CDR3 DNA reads TGTGCCAGCTGTATGTATGCGGGAGGAATAGATACGCAGTATTTT.

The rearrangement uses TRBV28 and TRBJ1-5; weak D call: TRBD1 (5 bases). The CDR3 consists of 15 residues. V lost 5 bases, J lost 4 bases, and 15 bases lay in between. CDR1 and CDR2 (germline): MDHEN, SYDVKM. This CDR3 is CASSASGGGNQPQHF. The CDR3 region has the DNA TGTGCCAGCAGTGCCTCCGGGGGGGGAAATCAGCCCCAGCATTTT.

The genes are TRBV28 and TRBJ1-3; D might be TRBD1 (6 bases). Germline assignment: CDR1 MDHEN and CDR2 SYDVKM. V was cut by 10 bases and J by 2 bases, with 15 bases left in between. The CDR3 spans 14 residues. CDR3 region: CATIVGGAGNTIYF. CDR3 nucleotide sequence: TGTGCCACCATCGTAGGGGGAGCTGGAAACACCATATATTTT.

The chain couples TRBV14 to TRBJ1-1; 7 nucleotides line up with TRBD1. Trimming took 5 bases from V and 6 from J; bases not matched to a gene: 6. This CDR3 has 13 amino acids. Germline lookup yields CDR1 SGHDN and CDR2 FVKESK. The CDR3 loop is CASSVGRGSEAFF. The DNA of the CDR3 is TGTGCCAGCAGCGTGGGCAGGGGGTCTGAAGCTTTCTTT.

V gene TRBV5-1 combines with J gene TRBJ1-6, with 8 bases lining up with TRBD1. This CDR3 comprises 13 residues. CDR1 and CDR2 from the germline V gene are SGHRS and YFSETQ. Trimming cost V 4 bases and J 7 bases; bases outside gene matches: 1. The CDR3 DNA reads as TGCGCCAGCAGCGGACAGGGAAATTCACCCCTCCACTTT. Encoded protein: CASSGQGNSPLHF.

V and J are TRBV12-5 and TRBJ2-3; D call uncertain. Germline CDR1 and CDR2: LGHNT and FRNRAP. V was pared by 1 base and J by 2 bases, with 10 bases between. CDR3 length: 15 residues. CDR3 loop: CASGLGAATTDTQYF. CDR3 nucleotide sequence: TGTGCTAGTGGTTTGGGGGCGGCCACCACAGATACGCAGTATTTT.